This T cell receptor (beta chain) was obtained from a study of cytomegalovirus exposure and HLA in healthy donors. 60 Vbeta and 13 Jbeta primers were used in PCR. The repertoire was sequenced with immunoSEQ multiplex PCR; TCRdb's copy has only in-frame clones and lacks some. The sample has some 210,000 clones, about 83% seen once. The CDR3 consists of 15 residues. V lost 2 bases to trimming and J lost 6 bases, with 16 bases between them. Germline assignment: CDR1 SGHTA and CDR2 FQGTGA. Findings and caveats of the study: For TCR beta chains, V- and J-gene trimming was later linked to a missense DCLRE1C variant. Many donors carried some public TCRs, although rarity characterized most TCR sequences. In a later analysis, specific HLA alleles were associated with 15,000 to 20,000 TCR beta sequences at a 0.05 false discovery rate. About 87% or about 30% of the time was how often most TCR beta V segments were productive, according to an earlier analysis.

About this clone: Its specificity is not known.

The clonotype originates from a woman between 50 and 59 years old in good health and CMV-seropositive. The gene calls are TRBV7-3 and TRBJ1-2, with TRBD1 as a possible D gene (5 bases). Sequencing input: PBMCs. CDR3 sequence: CASSLWADRSNGYTF. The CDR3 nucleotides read TGTGCCAGCAGCTTATGGGCCGACAGATCTAATGGCTACACCTTC.